This T cell receptor (beta chain) derives from a study of cytomegalovirus exposure and HLA in healthy donors. The overall study: Counted in an early data release were approximately 85 million unique TCRs from HLA-typed donors.

This CDR3 is built from 14 residues. V lost 2 bases to trimming and J lost 4 bases; unmatched junction nucleotides: 3. The germline gives CDR1 MNHNY, CDR2 SVGAGI (reference sequence). In its sample, this clone was seen once. Antigen specificity is unknown. Study-wide results and limits: In an earlier analysis, most TCR beta V segments were productive about 87% or about 30% of the time.

PCR primers comprised 60 Vbeta and 13 Jbeta primers. TCRdb keeps only in-frame clones here, not all; method: immunoSEQ multiplex PCR. The sample includes some 78,000 clones, nearly 80% of them seen just once. Sequenced sample: PBMCs. This TCR derives from a woman aged 45-59 years in good health and CMV-seropositive. This rearrangement joins TRBV6-6 to TRBJ2-5; TRBD2 agrees at 8 bases. In DNA, the CDR3 is TGTGCCAGCAGTTACCCGGGGGGGGGAGAGACCCAGTACTTC. Translation gives CASSYPGGGETQYF.